What follows are 27 T cell receptor beta chains derived from one specimen sequenced in a study of blood T cell repertoires in COVID-19. This table comes from immunoSEQ multiplex PCR, and its TCRdb copy is limited to in-frame clones, with some not included. The sample has tens of thousands of clones, around 87% seen once; the top ten hold roughly 14%. The sequenced sample was peripheral blood. These receptors came from a human donor in a cohort sampled during active COVID-19.

The rearrangement links TRBV21-1 to TRBJ1-1; the table's D gene call, TRBD1, was not cross checked with the DNA. TRBV21-1 is a listed pseudogene. The CDR3 runs to 17 residues. This CDR3 is CASSKKTDRGHSGEAFF. The CDR3 DNA follows: TGTGCCAGCAGCAAAAAAACTGACAGGGGGCATTCAGGTGAAGCTTTCTTT.

The chain is built from TRBV7-9 and TRBJ2-1; D perhaps matches TRBD1 (6 bases). The CDR3 sequence is 16 residues long. Germline-derived CDR1 and CDR2 are SEHNR and FQNEAQ (reference sequence). Trimming stripped 2 bases from V and 4 bases from J, with 15 bases between. The CDR3 here is CASSLFRGNGYNEQFF. CDR3 sequence (DNA): TGTGCCAGCAGCTTATTCAGGGGCAACGGGTACAATGAGCAGTTCTTC. The full variable domain, in which reference TRBV7-9 and TRBJ2-1 provide the parts outside the CDR3, is DTGVSQNPRHKITKRGQNVTFRCDPISEHNRLYWYRQTLGQGPEFLTYFQNEAQLEKSRLLSDRFSAERPKGSFSTLEIQRTEQGDSAMYLCASSLFRGNGYNEQFFGPGTRLTVL.

The chain has TRBV18 and TRBJ1-5, with D possibly TRBD1 on 6 matching bases. CDR3 length equals 15 residues. Trimming removed 4 bases from V and 6 bases from J, with 16 bases in between. In germline, CDR1 is KGHSH, CDR2 LQKENI. Written as DNA, the CDR3 is TGTGCCAGCTCACTAGTGGGGGCCCAAGGTCAGCCCCAGCATTTT. Protein sequence: CASSLVGAQGQPQHF.

About this clone itself: Different DNA sequences within this sample yield the same CDR3. This chain connects TRBV7-3 to TRBJ1-1; 7 bases are shared with TRBD1. CDR3 length: 13 residues. The junction had 1 base not matched to a gene; V was cut back by 5 bases and J by 1 base. Per germline, CDR1 SGHTA and CDR2 FQGTGA. The CDR3 DNA follows: TGTGCCAGCAGCCGACAGGGGAACACTGAAGCTTTCTTT. It yields the protein CASSRQGNTEAFF.

The chain is built from TRBV3-1 (or the pseudogene TRBV3-2) and TRBJ2-7, with 7 bases matching TRBD1. The trim removed 4 bases at V and 13 bases at J, leaving 10 bases unmatched. Germline loops: CDR1 LGHDT, CDR2 YNNKEL (reference sequence). This CDR3 is 12 amino acids long. CDR3 sequence reads: CASSRKRDSPYF. For the CDR3, the DNA is TGTGCCAGCAGCCGGAAGAGGGACAGCCCTTACTTC.

The chain is built from TRBV19 and TRBJ2-3, with 7 bases that match TRBD2. With V trimmed by 6 bases and J by 4 bases, 10 bases remained unmatched. Per germline, CDR1 LNHDA and CDR2 SQIVND (reference sequence). The CDR3 runs 15 residues. CDR3 in DNA: TGTGCCAGTAGCCCACCGGGGGGAAGGGCAGATACGCAGTATTTT. Translating gives CASSPPGGRADTQYF.

This rearrangement joins TRBV28 to TRBJ2-1; maybe TRBD2 (6 bases). The CDR3 runs 11 residues. V shed 5 bases and J shed 14 bases, with 13 bases lying between them. Germline V lookup: CDR1 MDHEN, CDR2 SYDVKM. This CDR3 reads CASSTGTGEFF. The CDR3 DNA sequence: TGTGCCAGCAGTACCGGGACTGGGGAGTTCTTC.

The chain combines TRBV10-3 with TRBJ2-7, with 8 bases aligning to TRBD1. V shed 6 bases and J 1 base; nucleotides not matched to a gene: 5. Germline V gives CDR1 ENHRY, CDR2 SYGVKD. The CDR3 runs to 14 residues. CDR3 DNA sequence: TGTGCCATCAGGTCGACAGGGGCATCCTACGAGCAGTACTTC. Its protein product is CAIRSTGASYEQYF.

This clone has only a few counts. The rearrangement uses TRBV27 and TRBJ2-7; 7 positions match TRBD2. CDR3 size: 14 residues. Germline values: CDR1 MNHEY, CDR2 SMNVEV (reference sequence). The junction had 9 bases not matched to a gene; V was cut back by 6 bases and J by 4 bases. CDR3 sequence reads: CASRSGTPPYEQYF. The CDR3 bases are TGTGCCAGCAGAAGCGGGACGCCTCCATACGAGCAGTACTTC.

This chain connects TRBV14 to TRBJ2-7, with a weak D call TRBD2 (5 bases). The V end was cut by 4 bases, the J end by 2 bases, with 15 bases between. Looked up from germline, CDR1 is SGHDN and CDR2 is FVKESK. The length of the CDR3 is 15 residues. CDR3: CASSRQGSATYEQYF. The CDR3 DNA reads TGTGCCAGCAGCCGGCAAGGGAGCGCGACCTACGAGCAGTACTTC.

The chain employs TRBV6-5 and TRBJ2-7, with 7 bases identical to TRBD1. V lost 6 bases, J lost 2 bases, and 7 bases stayed unmatched. CDR1 is MNHEY, CDR2 SVGAGI, per germline. This CDR3 spans 14 amino acids. CDR3 nucleotides: TGTGCCAGCAGCGGACAGGCGCCGACCTACGAGCAGTACTTC. It specifies CASSGQAPTYEQYF.

The chain has TRBV3-1 (or the pseudogene TRBV3-2) and TRBJ2-1; 7 nucleotides align to TRBD2. The CDR3 is 15 residues long. The trim removed 4 bases at V and 3 bases at J, leaving 6 bases unmatched. The germline CDR1 and CDR2 sequences are LGHDT and YNNKEL (reference sequence). CDR3 region: CASSPRLAGYNEQFF. CDR3 DNA: TGTGCCAGCAGCCCTCGACTAGCAGGCTACAATGAGCAGTTCTTC.

V gene TRBV4-2 combines with J gene TRBJ1-2, with unresolved D. The CDR3 has 14 residues. Between the trimmed V and J ends, which lost 0 bases and 2 bases, there was a span of 7 bases. The germline V gene encodes CDR1 LGHNA and CDR2 YNFKEQ. The chain's CDR3 is CASSQDEANYGYTF. The CDR3 nucleotides read TGTGCCAGCAGCCAAGATGAGGCCAACTATGGCTACACCTTC.

The chain is built from TRBV7-9 and TRBJ2-1; 10 bases match TRBD1. J gave up 7 bases and V 2 bases, and 5 bases lay outside the gene matches. The CDR3 is made up of 15 amino acids. Germline values: CDR1 SEHNR, CDR2 FQNEAQ (reference sequence). CDR3 residues: CASSLLRDRGNEQFF. DNA of the CDR3: TGTGCCAGCAGCTTACTCCGGGACAGGGGTAATGAGCAGTTCTTC.

The chain is built from TRBV19 and TRBJ2-2; weak D call: TRBD1 (6 bases). Germline-derived CDR1 and CDR2 are LNHDA and SQIVND (reference sequence). CDR3 size: 14 residues. V was pared by 3 bases and J by 4 bases, with 9 bases between. The CDR3 DNA reads TGTGCCAGTAGTATGACAGGAAGCACCGGGGAGCTGTTTTTT. It is translated as CASSMTGSTGELFF.

The rearrangement links TRBV9 to TRBJ2-2; 7 positions agree with TRBD1. V trimming: 4 bases; J trimming: 7 bases; junction bases outside the gene matches: 7. The CDR3 contains 14 residues. Germline V CDR1 and CDR2: SGDLS, YYNGEE. For the CDR3, the DNA is TGTGCCAGCAGCACTAGGGACAGCTACGGGGAGCTGTTTTTT. It yields the protein CASSTRDSYGELFF.

The chain has TRBV28 and TRBJ2-1; the D gene is possibly TRBD2 (6 bases). Germline CDR1 reads MDHEN; CDR2 reads SYDVKM. V lost 1 base and J lost 0, with 10 bases in between. The CDR3 spans 16 residues. The DNA for the CDR3 is TGTGCCAGCAGTTTATCTAGCGCCAGCTCCTACAATGAGCAGTTCTTC. Its protein product is CASSLSSASSYNEQFF.

This chain uses TRBV11-2 with TRBJ2-3; weak D call: TRBD2 (5 bases). The CDR3 is 12 amino acids. Trimming pared 7 bases from V and 2 bases from J, leaving 7 bases between. Germline V lookup: CDR1 SGHAT, CDR2 FQNNGV. The CDR3 sequence: CASNGITDTQYF. The CDR3 DNA sequence: TGTGCCAGCAACGGGATCACAGATACGCAGTATTTT.

The chain recombines TRBV9 with TRBJ2-1, with TRBD2 identical over 8 bases. CDR1 SGDLS and CDR2 YYNGEE come from the germline V gene. This CDR3 comprises 18 residues. V lost 2 bases, J lost 3 bases, and 13 bases stayed unmatched. CDR3 nucleotides: TGTGCCAGCAGCGTCACGGGGGGGCCCCGTCGCGGCTACAATGAGCAGTTCTTC. This sequence encodes CASSVTGGPRRGYNEQFF.

V is TRBV29-1 and J is TRBJ1-1; D is uncertain. This CDR3 region has 11 residues. The V gene lost 8 bases and the J gene lost 5 bases, with 12 bases spanning the gap. Germline loops: CDR1 SQVTM, CDR2 ANQGSEA. The CDR3 is CSTFFGTEAFF. In DNA, the CDR3 is TGCAGCACGTTTTTCGGGACTGAAGCTTTCTTT.

The chain has TRBV18 and TRBJ2-1, with a tentative D call TRBD1 (5 bases). CDR1 is KGHSH and CDR2 is LQKENI in the germline V gene. The CDR3 sequence is 13 residues long. Trimming removed 1 base from V and 5 bases from J, with 6 bases in between. The CDR3: CASSPQGNNEQFF. The DNA for the CDR3 is TGTGCCAGCTCACCACAGGGGAACAATGAGCAGTTCTTC.

The chain carries TRBV20-1 and TRBJ2-1; 7 bases match TRBD2. This CDR3 has 14 amino acids. The V segment lost 3 bases and the J segment 11 bases; nucleotides outside the gene matches: 13. CDR1 and CDR2 from the germline V gene are DFQATT and SNEGSKA (reference sequence). The CDR3 DNA is TGCAGTGCTAGTTTTGCGGGAGTACTCGGGCAGCAGTTCTTC. As protein: CSASFAGVLGQQFF.

The chain combines TRBV27 with TRBJ2-1, with D possibly TRBD1 on 6 matching bases. V gave up 4 bases and J gave up 4 bases, with 17 bases separating them. The CDR3 length is 16 residues. Germline CDR1 reads MNHEY; CDR2 reads SMNVEV (reference sequence). The CDR3: CASSSRRTAIYNEQFF. The CDR3 nucleotides read TGTGCCAGCAGTTCCCGTCGGACAGCTATATACAATGAGCAGTTCTTC.

The rearrangement links TRBV11-3 to TRBJ2-1; 7 bases agree with TRBD2. This CDR3 is built from 15 residues. J lost 9 bases, V lost 1 base, and 9 bases had no gene match. Germline V gene sequence: CDR1 SGHNT, CDR2 YENEEA. CDR3 in amino acids: CASSLGFGLAVEQFF. The DNA for the CDR3 is TGTGCCAGCAGCTTAGGTTTTGGGCTAGCGGTTGAGCAGTTCTTC.

This clone was seen only a few times. J is TRBJ1-2 and V is TRBV4-1; tentatively, D is TRBD1 (5 bases). The CDR3 totals 16 residues. Per the germline V gene, CDR1 is MGHRA and CDR2 is YSYEKL. V was shortened by 2 bases and J by 0 bases, with 13 bases between the two germline ends. Written as DNA, the CDR3 is TGCGCCAGCAGCCAAAGCCTTTTGACAGCTAACTATGGCTACACCTTC. As protein: CASSQSLLTANYGYTF.

The gene calls are TRBV28 and TRBJ1-6; 9 nucleotides agree with TRBD1. Germline V gene data show CDR1 as MDHEN and CDR2 as SYDVKM. This CDR3 contains 18 residues. V shed 8 bases and J 2 bases; nucleotides not matched to a gene: 13. This chain's CDR3 is CASRGDRGRFTYNSPLHF. The CDR3 DNA sequence: TGTGCCAGCCGCGGTGACAGGGGGAGATTCACCTATAATTCACCCCTCCACTTT.

This chain joins TRBV28 and TRBJ2-5; 11 bases are shared with TRBD2. The CDR3 extends over 14 amino acids. The V gene's germline CDR1 is MDHEN and CDR2 SYDVKM. V was clipped by 3 bases and J by 5 bases; unmatched bases: 2. CDR3 amino acids: CASSFSGRVETQYF. The CDR3 nucleotides are TGTGCCAGCAGTTTTAGCGGGAGGGTGGAGACCCAGTACTTC.